These 25 T cell receptor beta chains originate from one sample sequenced in a study of OX40 agonist ivuxolimab in advanced cancers. The data were produced by immunoSEQ multiplex PCR, yet TCRdb's version contains in-frame clones alone and is incomplete. The sample carries about 88,000 clones, about 87% recorded once. Sequencing used CD4+ or CD8+ T cells sorted from blood, obtained in a trial of the OX40 agonist ivuxolimab. Receptors were obtained from an adult with an advanced solid tumor such as melanoma, head and neck, liver or kidney cancer.

The chain employs TRBV6-6 and TRBJ1-1; D not resolved. V lost 6 bases, J lost 4 bases, and 9 bases lay in between. Germline-derived CDR1 and CDR2 are MNHNY and SVGAGI (reference sequence). The CDR3 extends over 12 amino acids. The CDR3 DNA follows: TGTGCCAGCAGCCCCGGGAGCACTGAAGCTTTCTTT. It codes for CASSPGSTEAFF.

The CDR3 here is CASSAEFGTDTQYF. CDR3 nucleotide sequence: TGTGCCAGCAGCGCGGAATTTGGGACAGATACGCAGTATTTT. The rearrangement uses TRBV9 and TRBJ2-3, with D unclear. Trimming removed 3 bases at V and 3 bases at J, with 11 bases between. The germline gives CDR1 SGDLS, CDR2 YYNGEE. The CDR3 has 14 residues.

This rearrangement joins TRBV25-1 to TRBJ2-1; the match to TRBD1 covers 9 bases. After removal of 7 bases from V and 6 bases from J, the junction contained 10 bases not matched to a gene. Germline V gives CDR1 MGHDK, CDR2 SYGVNS. This CDR3 region has 15 residues. CDR3 residues: CASITDRGGSNEQFF. The CDR3 region has the DNA TGTGCCAGCATTACCGACAGGGGGGGGTCCAATGAGCAGTTCTTC. Looking up the rest from reference TRBV25-1 and TRBJ2-1 gives the full variable domain: EADIYQTPRYLVIGTGKKITLECSQTMGHDKMYWYQQDPGMELHLIHYSYGVNSTEKGDLSSESTVSRIRTEHFPLTLESARPSHTSQYLCASITDRGGSNEQFFGPGTRLTVL.

The gene calls are TRBV5-1 and TRBJ2-1, with no clear D. The CDR3 loop spans 13 amino acids. Germline V gene data show CDR1 as SGHRS and CDR2 as YFSETQ. The ends were cut back, 0 bases at V and 7 bases at J, with 8 bases in the middle. CDR3 sequence reads: CASSLDSWNEQFF. CDR3 in DNA: TGCGCCAGCAGCTTGGATAGTTGGAATGAGCAGTTCTTC.

The V call is TRBV18, the J call TRBJ2-7; 9 positions match TRBD1. The V gene's germline CDR1 is KGHSH and CDR2 LQKENI. The CDR3 runs to 13 residues. J lost 5 bases, V lost 4 bases, and 3 bases had no gene match. The CDR3 DNA sequence: TGTGCCAGCTCACGGGACAGGGAAGACGAGCAGTACTTC. Translating it yields CASSRDREDEQYF.

The chain couples TRBV10-2 to TRBJ1-6, with TRBD1 matching 7 bases. Per the germline V gene, CDR1 is WSHSY and CDR2 is SAAADI. This CDR3 contains 17 residues. The junction had 9 bases not matched to a gene; V was cut back by 0 bases and J by 7 bases. The chain's CDR3 is CASSESNRGGPNSPLHF. The CDR3 DNA follows: TGCGCCAGCAGTGAGTCGAACAGGGGAGGACCCAATTCACCCCTCCACTTT.

The chain employs TRBV5-1 and TRBJ1-1; D possibly corresponds to TRBD1 (5 bases). Germline V gene data show CDR1 as SGHRS and CDR2 as YFSETQ. Trimming took off 6 bases at V and 3 bases at J, with 12 bases between the two ends. The CDR3 has 13 amino acids. In nucleotides, the CDR3 is TGCGCCAGCACCCAAAGGGGTCACACTGAAGCTTTCTTT. Its translation: CASTQRGHTEAFF.

The chain combines TRBV2 with TRBJ2-7; D is possibly TRBD1 (5 bases). The germline V gene has CDR1 SNHLY and CDR2 FYNNEI. V lost 4 bases and J lost 0, with 10 bases in between. This CDR3 contains 14 residues. The CDR3 DNA reads TGTGCCAGCAGTGTTACAGGAATCTCCTACGAGCAGTACTTC. This translates into CASSVTGISYEQYF. The entire variable domain, with the rest obtained from reference TRBV2 and TRBJ2-7, is as follows: EPEVTQTPSHQVTQMGQEVILRCVPISNHLYFYWYRQILGQKVEFLVSFYNNEISEKSEIFDDQFSVERPDGSNFTLKIRSTKLEDSAMYFCASSVTGISYEQYFGPGTRLTVT.

This clone has just a few counts. This chain connects TRBV18 to TRBJ1-1; D not resolved. Trimming removed 3 bases from V and 0 bases from J, with 5 bases in between. The CDR3 is 13 amino acids. CDR1 is KGHSH and CDR2 is LQKENI in the germline V gene. This CDR3 is CASSPAVNTEAFF. The CDR3 bases are TGTGCCAGCTCACCGGCGGTGAACACTGAAGCTTTCTTT.

This chain uses TRBV4-2 with TRBJ1-4; the D is unclear. Trimming cost V 0 bases and J 3 bases, with 11 bases left between them. Germline V gives CDR1 LGHNA, CDR2 YNFKEQ. The CDR3 length is 16 residues. CDR3 residues: CASSQDWSGANEKLFF. The CDR3, as DNA: TGTGCCAGCAGCCAAGATTGGAGTGGGGCTAATGAAAAACTGTTTTTT.

J is TRBJ2-1 and V is TRBV19; D may match TRBD1 or TRBD2 (5 bases each). From germline, CDR1 is LNHDA and CDR2 SQIVND (reference sequence). V was trimmed by 1 base and J by 3 bases, leaving 10 bases between them. This CDR3 spans 15 amino acids. CDR3 in DNA: TGTGCCAGTAGTATAGGGGACGGCAGCTACAATGAGCAGTTCTTC. It yields the protein CASSIGDGSYNEQFF.

This clone has only one observation. The chain recombines TRBV28 with TRBJ2-7, with 10 bases that match TRBD2. The V and J ends lost 4 bases and 5 bases, in that order; junction bases with no gene match: 5. Germline CDR1 reads MDHEN; CDR2 reads SYDVKM. The CDR3 sequence is 14 residues long. The CDR3 DNA follows: TGTGCCAGCAGTTATAGCGGGAGGAGGAACGAGCAGTACTTC. Amino acid sequence: CASSYSGRRNEQYF.

A remark on this clone: Other nucleotide sequences from this sample produce the same CDR3. The rearrangement links TRBV5-1 to TRBJ2-3; D unclear. V was cut by 0 bases and J by 0 bases, with 8 bases left in between. The CDR3 is 15 residues long. Germline assignment: CDR1 SGHRS and CDR2 YFSETQ. The CDR3 sequence is CASSLDRSSTDTQYF. CDR3 DNA: TGCGCCAGCAGCTTGGACAGATCGAGCACAGATACGCAGTATTTT.

The chain combines TRBV9 with TRBJ1-6; 9 nucleotides agree with TRBD1. With 3 bases clipped from V and 7 bases from J, the junction kept 5 bases outside the gene matches. There are 15 residues in the CDR3. Germline CDR1 SGDLS, CDR2 YYNGEE. The CDR3 here is CASSGRDRVNSPLHF. CDR3 sequence (DNA): TGTGCCAGCAGCGGCCGGGACAGGGTCAATTCACCCCTCCACTTT.

V gene TRBV5-5 combines with J gene TRBJ2-1; D is unresolved. Trimming shortened V by 4 bases and J by 2 bases, and 7 bases separated the two germline ends. Per the germline V gene, CDR1 is SGHKS and CDR2 is YYEKEE (reference sequence). The CDR3 loop spans 13 amino acids. This CDR3 is CASSAIAYNEQFF. The CDR3 nucleotides are TGTGCCAGCAGCGCAATAGCCTACAATGAGCAGTTCTTC.

V usage is TRBV5-4 and J usage is TRBJ2-7, with D perhaps TRBD2 (6 bases). Germline V gene lookup returns CDR1 SGHNT and CDR2 YYREEE (reference sequence). The V gene lost 3 bases and the J gene lost 4 bases, with 17 bases spanning the gap. The CDR3 spans 15 residues. CDR3: CASSSGLTQGYEQYF. The CDR3 bases are TGTGCCAGCAGCTCAGGACTAACCCAAGGATACGAGCAGTACTTC.

The rearrangement joins TRBV28 to TRBJ2-7, with a weak D call TRBD1 (5 bases). V lost 6 bases, J lost 3 bases, and 9 bases lay in between. The CDR3 has 12 residues. Germline CDR1 is MDHEN and CDR2 is SYDVKM. CDR3 DNA sequence: TGTGCCAGCAGGCTAGGGGTCTACGAGCAGTACTTC. As protein: CASRLGVYEQYF.

This clone was found once. The genes are TRBV7-7 and TRBJ2-5, with D tentatively TRBD2 (6 bases). Germline V gene lookup returns CDR1 SSHAT and CDR2 FNYEAQ (reference sequence). The V gene lost 5 bases and the J gene lost 5 bases, with 15 bases spanning the gap. The CDR3 spans 14 residues. CDR3 protein: CASSRRGRGETQYF. CDR3 DNA: TGTGCCAGCAGCCGTCGGGGGAGAGGGGAGACCCAGTACTTC.

The chain carries TRBV30 and TRBJ1-3; D unclear. Germline CDR1 and CDR2: GTSNPN and SVGIG (reference sequence). Between the trimmed V and J ends, which lost 5 bases and 0 bases, there was a span of 11 bases. This CDR3 has 14 amino acids. The CDR3 protein is CAWGGRISGNTIYF. The CDR3 DNA reads TGTGCCTGGGGTGGACGCATCTCTGGAAACACCATATATTTT.

Here the CDR3 reads CASGTGEDRANTEAFF. The CDR3 DNA sequence: TGCGCCAGCGGAACCGGGGAAGACAGGGCGAACACTGAAGCTTTCTTT. The chain employs TRBV5-1 and TRBJ1-1; the match to TRBD1 covers 7 bases. Germline V gene data show CDR1 as SGHRS and CDR2 as YFSETQ. Losses at the gene ends were 7 bases for V and 1 base for J; bases not matched to a gene: 13. The CDR3 contains 16 residues. Full variable domain (remainder filled in from reference TRBV5-1 and TRBJ1-1): KAGVTQTPRYLIKTRGQQVTLSCSPISGHRSVSWYQQTPGQGLQFLFEYFSETQRNKGNFPGRFSGRQFSNSRSEMNVSTLELGDSALYLCASGTGEDRANTEAFFGQGTRLTVV.

This clone was recorded once. The chain couples TRBV21-1 to TRBJ1-4; TRBD1, the table's D call, lacks a check against the DNA. TRBV21-1 has pseudogene status. The CDR3 covers 17 residues. CDR3 residues: CASSKERSNRANEKLFF. In DNA, the CDR3 is TGTGCCAGCAGCAAAGAAAGGTCAAACAGGGCTAATGAAAAACTGTTTTTT.

V usage is TRBV6-1 and J usage is TRBJ1-4; D uncertain. Germline V gene data show CDR1 as MNHNS and CDR2 as SASEGT. The V end was cut by 5 bases, the J end by 7 bases, with 8 bases between. The CDR3 is 12 amino acids. The CDR3 loop reads CASSQIGEKLFF. In DNA, the CDR3 is TGTGCCAGCAGTCAGATCGGTGAAAAACTGTTTTTT.

This clone was picked up one time. The genes are TRBV7-3 and TRBJ2-1; unclear D gene. Trimming removed 3 bases at V and 10 bases at J, with 10 bases between. CDR3 length: 12 amino acids. The germline V gene has CDR1 SGHTA and CDR2 FQGTGA. The CDR3 DNA sequence: TGTGCCAGCAGCTTCGTTCCGTACGAGCAGTTCTTC. Encoded protein: CASSFVPYEQFF. The variable domain in full, with the rest retrieved from reference TRBV7-3 and TRBJ2-1, is GAGVSQTPSNKVTEKGKYVELRCDPISGHTALYWYRQSLGQGPEFLIYFQGTGAADDSGLPNDRFFAVRPEGSVSTLKIQRTERGDSAVYLCASSFVPYEQFFGPGTRLTVL.

This chain uses TRBV2 with TRBJ1-1; possible D gene TRBD1, 6 bases. This CDR3 is 14 amino acids long. The V end was cut by 6 bases, the J end by 1 base, with 12 bases between. Per the germline V gene, CDR1 is SNHLY and CDR2 is FYNNEI. This chain's CDR3 is CASSRGRRNTEAFF. CDR3 sequence (DNA): TGTGCCAGCAGCCGGGGGCGGAGGAACACTGAAGCTTTCTTT.

This chain joins TRBV19 and TRBJ2-7; no definite D call. This CDR3 is built from 13 residues. Trimming removed 3 bases at V and 5 bases at J, with 11 bases between. Looked up from germline, CDR1 is LNHDA and CDR2 is SQIVND (reference sequence). CDR3 sequence (DNA): TGTGCCAGTAGTATGTCCCGACCGGACGAGCAGTACTTC. Translated: CASSMSRPDEQYF.